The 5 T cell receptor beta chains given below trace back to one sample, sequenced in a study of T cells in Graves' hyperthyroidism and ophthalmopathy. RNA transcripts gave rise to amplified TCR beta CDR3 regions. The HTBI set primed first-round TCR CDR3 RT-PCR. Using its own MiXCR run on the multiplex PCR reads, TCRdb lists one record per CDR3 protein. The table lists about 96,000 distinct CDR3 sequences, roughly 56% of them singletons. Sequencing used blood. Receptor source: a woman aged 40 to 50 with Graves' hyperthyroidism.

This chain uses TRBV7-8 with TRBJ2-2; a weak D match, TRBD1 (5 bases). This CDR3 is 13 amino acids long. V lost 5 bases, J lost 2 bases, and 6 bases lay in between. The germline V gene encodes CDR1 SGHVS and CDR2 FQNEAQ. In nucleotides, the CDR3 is TGTGCCAGCAGCGGGGCAAACACCGGGGAGCTGTTTTTT. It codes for CASSGANTGELFF.

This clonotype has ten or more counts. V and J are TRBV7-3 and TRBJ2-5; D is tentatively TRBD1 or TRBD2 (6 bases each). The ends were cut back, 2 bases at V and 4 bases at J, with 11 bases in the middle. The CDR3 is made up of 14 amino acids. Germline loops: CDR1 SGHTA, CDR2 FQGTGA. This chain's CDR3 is CASSLEGGRETQYF. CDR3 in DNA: TGTGCCAGCAGCTTAGAAGGGGGGAGAGAGACCCAGTACTTC.

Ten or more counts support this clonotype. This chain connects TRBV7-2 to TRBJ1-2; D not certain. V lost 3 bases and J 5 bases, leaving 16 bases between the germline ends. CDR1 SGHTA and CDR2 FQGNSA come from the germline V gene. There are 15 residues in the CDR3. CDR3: CASSFIGGLEYGYTF. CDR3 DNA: TGTGCCAGCAGCTTTATCGGTGGCCTAGAGTATGGCTACACCTTC.

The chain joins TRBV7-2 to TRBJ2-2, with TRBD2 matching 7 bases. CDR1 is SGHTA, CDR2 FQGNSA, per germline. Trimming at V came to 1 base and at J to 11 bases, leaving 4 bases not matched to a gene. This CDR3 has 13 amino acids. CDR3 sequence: CASSLVGRDELFF. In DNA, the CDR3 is TGTGCCAGCAGCTTAGTTGGGAGGGATGAGCTGTTTTTT.

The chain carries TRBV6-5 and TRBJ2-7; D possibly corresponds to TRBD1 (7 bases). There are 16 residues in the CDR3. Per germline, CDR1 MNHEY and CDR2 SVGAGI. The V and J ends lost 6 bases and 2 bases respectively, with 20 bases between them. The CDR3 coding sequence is TGTGCCAGCAGCTGGACAGGCCTAGCGCAGACCTACGAGCAGTACTTC. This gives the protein CASSWTGLAQTYEQYF.